The clone carrying this T cell receptor (beta chain) was observed many times. Its antigen is unknown. These data originate in a study of T cells after yellow fever vaccination. Study context: It was SMART-Seq v4 Ultra Low Input that prepared the fractions with low cell numbers.

Findings and limits, study-wide: The booster saw the reappearance of most primary-vaccination clones (96% CD4, about 85% CD8). The study noted that FACS-sorted repertoires could contain abundant clonotypes contaminating from the bulk population.

Per germline, CDR1 SGHRS and CDR2 YFSETQ. V was shortened by 1 base and J by 6 bases, with 11 bases between the two germline ends. The length of the CDR3 is 14 residues. They built TCR cDNA with 5'RACE template switching, a step that put in a universal primer site and UMIs. One entry per CDR3 protein results from TCRdb running MiXCR on the 5' RACE reads. The data contain around 140,000 distinct CDR3 sequences, 7.7% of them singletons. The chain uses TRBV5-1 and TRBJ2-1, with D perhaps matching TRBD1 (6 bases). The material was CD4+ T cells sorted from PBMCs, obtained 5 days after the yellow fever booster vaccination. This clonotype was obtained from a man under 40 who received the YFV17D yellow fever vaccine. This CDR3 reads CASSLSVGGNEQFF. Written as DNA, the CDR3 is TGCGCCAGCAGCTTGAGCGTAGGGGGCAATGAGCAGTTCTTC. Looking up the rest from reference TRBV5-1 and TRBJ2-1 gives the full variable domain: KAGVTQTPRYLIKTRGQQVTLSCSPISGHRSVSWYQQTPGQGLQFLFEYFSETQRNKGNFPGRFSGRQFSNSRSEMNVSTLELGDSALYLCASSLSVGGNEQFFGPGTRLTVL.